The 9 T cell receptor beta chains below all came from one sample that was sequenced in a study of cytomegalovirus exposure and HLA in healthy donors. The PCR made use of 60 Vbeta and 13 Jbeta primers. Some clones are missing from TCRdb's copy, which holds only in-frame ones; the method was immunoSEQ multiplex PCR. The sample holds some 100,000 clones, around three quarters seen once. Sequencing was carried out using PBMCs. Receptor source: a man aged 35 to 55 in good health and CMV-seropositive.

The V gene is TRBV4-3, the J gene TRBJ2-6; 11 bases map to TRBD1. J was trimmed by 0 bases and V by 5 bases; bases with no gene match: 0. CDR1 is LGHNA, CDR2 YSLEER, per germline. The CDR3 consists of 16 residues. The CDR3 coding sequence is TGCGCCAGCAGCGGGACAGGGGGCTCTGGGGCCAACGTCCTGACTTTC. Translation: CASSGTGGSGANVLTF.

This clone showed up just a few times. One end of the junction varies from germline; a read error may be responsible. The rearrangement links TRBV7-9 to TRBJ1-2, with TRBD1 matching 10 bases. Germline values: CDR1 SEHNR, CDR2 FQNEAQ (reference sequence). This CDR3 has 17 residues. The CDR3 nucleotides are TGTTCCAGCAGCCCGACGACAGGGGGCGCTTTCACGAATGGCTACACCTTC. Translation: CSSSPTTGGAFTNGYTF.

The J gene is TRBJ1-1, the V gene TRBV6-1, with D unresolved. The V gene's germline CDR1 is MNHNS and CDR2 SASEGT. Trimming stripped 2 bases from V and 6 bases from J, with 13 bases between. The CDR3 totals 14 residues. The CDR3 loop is CASSESRRVPEAFF. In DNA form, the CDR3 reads TGTGCCAGCAGTGAATCACGACGGGTCCCTGAAGCTTTCTTT.

The CDR3 DNA sequence: TGTGCCAGCAGCTTAGATTATCAGGGGGCAGCTAATGAAAAACTGTTTTTT. Its translation is CASSLDYQGAANEKLFF. The chain combines TRBV11-2 with TRBJ1-4; TRBD1 agrees at 8 bases. From germline, CDR1 is SGHAT and CDR2 FQNNGV. CDR3 size: 17 residues. With 0 bases clipped from V and 3 bases from J, the junction kept 6 bases outside the gene matches.

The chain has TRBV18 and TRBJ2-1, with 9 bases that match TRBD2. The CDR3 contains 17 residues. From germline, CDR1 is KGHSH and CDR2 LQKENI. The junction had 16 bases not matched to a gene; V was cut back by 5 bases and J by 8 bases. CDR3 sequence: CASSAEHGLANLDEQFF. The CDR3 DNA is TGTGCCAGCTCAGCCGAGCACGGACTAGCGAATCTCGATGAGCAGTTCTTC.

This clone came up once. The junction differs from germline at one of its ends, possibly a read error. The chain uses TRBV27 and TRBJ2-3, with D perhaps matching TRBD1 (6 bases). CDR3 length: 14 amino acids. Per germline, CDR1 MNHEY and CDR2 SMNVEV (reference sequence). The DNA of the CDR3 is TGTGCCAGCAGTTCGGTAGGGGACACACATACGCAGTATTTT. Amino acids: CASSSVGDTHTQYF.

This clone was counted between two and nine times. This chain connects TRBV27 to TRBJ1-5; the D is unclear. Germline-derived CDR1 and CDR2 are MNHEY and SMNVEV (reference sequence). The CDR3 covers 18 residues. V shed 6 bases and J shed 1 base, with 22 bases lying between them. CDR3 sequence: CASSRSTEGVGSNQPQHF. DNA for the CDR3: TGTGCCAGCAGCCGAAGTACAGAGGGAGTAGGGAGCAATCAGCCCCAGCATTTT.

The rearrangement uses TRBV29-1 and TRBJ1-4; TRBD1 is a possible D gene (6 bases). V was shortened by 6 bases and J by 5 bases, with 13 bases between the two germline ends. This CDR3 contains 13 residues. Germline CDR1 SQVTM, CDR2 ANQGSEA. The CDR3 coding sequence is TGCAGCGTCCAAATGGGGGCGAATGAAAAACTGTTTTTT. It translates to CSVQMGANEKLFF.

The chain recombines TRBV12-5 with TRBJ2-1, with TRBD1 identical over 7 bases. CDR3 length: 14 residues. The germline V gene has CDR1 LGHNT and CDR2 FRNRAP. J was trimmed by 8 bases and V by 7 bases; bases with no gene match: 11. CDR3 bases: TGTGCTAGTGCCCAGGGGGAGCTCTCGTATGAGCAGTTCTTC. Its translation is CASAQGELSYEQFF.